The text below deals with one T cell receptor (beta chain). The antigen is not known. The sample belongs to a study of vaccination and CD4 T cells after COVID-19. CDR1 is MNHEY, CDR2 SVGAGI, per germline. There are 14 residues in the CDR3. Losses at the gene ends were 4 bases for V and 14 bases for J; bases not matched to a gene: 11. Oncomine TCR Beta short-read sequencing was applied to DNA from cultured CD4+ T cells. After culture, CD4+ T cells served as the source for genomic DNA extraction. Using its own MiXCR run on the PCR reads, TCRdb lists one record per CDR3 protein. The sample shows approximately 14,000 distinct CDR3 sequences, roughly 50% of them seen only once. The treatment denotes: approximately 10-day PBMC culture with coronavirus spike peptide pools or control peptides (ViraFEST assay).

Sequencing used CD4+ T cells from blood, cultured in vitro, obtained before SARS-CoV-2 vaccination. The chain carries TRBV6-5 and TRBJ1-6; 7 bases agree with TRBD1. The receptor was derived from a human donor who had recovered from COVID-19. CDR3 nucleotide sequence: TGTGCCAGCAGTTCCTCCGGGACAGAATCCACCCTCCACTTT. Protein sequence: CASSSSGTESTLHF.